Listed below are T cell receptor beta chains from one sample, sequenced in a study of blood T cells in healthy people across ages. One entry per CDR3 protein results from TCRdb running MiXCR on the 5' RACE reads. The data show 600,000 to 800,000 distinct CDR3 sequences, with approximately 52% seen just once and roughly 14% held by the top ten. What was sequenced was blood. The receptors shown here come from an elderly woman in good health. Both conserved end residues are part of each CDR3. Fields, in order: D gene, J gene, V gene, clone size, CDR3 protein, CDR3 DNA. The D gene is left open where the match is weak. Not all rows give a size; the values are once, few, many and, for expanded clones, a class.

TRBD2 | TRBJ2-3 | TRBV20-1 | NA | CSARVSGTSDHLRRDTQYF | TGCAGTGCTAGAGTCTCCGGGACTAGCGACCATTTAAGGCGGGATACGCAGTATTTT
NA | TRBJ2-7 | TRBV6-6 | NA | CASSSWSYEQYF | TGTGCCAGCAGTTCCTGGTCCTACGAGCAGTACTTC
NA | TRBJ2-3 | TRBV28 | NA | CASSLLSEFGDTQYF | TGTGCCAGCAGTTTGCTGTCGGAATTCGGAGATACGCAGTATTTT
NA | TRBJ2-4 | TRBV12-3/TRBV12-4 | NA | CASSFDEGNIQYF | TGTGCCAGCTCCTTCGACGAGGGAAACATTCAGTACTTC
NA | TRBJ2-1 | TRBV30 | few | CAWSVLYEQFF | TGTGCCTGGAGTGTACTGTATGAGCAGTTCTTC
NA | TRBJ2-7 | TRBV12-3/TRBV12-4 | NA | CASSLGRDGSYEQYF | TGTGCCAGCAGTTTAGGCCGGGACGGATCCTACGAGCAGTACTTC
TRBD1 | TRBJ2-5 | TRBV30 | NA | CAWSDPDRGRQETLYF | TGTGCCTGGAGTGACCCGGACAGGGGTCGGCAAGAGACCCTGTACTTC
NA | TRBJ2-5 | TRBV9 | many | CASSVLSGIEETQYF | TGTGCCAGCAGCGTCCTAAGCGGCATAGAGGAGACCCAGTACTTC
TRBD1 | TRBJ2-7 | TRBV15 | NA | CATSKPGTGLYEQYF | TGTGCCACCAGCAAACCCGGGACAGGGCTGTACGAGCAGTACTTC
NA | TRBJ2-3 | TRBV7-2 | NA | CASSLDHAGRDTQYF | TGTGCCAGCAGCTTAGATCATGCAGGGAGAGATACGCAGTATTTT
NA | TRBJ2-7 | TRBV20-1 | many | CSASPGRITYEQYF | TGCAGTGCCTCCCCAGGAAGAATCACCTACGAGCAGTACTTC
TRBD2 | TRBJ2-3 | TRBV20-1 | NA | CSASMSSGQTDTQYF | TGCAGTGCTAGTATGTCTAGCGGGCAAACAGATACGCAGTATTTT
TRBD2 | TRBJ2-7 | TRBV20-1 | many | CSASWGGRSYEQYF | TGCAGTGCTAGTTGGGGGGGACGTTCCTACGAGCAGTACTTC
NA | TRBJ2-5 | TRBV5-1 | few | CASSLRTGERTQYF | TGCGCCAGCAGCCTCCGTACAGGTGAACGGACCCAGTACTTC
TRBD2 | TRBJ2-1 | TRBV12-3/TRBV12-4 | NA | CASSPPLRLAVHNEQFF | TGTGCCAGCAGTCCCCCTCTTAGACTAGCGGTACACAATGAGCAGTTCTTC
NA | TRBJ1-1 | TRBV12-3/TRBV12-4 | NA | CASSFPRITMNTEAFF | TGTGCCAGCAGTTTCCCGCGGATAACGATGAACACTGAAGCTTTCTTT
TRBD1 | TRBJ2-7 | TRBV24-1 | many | CATSSRAGGNEQYF | TGTGCCACCAGTTCCCGGGCAGGGGGCAACGAGCAGTACTTC
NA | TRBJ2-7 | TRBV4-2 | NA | CASSQDWRLAGVNEQYF | TGTGCCAGCAGCCAAGATTGGAGGCTTGCGGGCGTCAATGAGCAGTACTTC
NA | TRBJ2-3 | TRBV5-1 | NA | CASSLRGYRVTDTQYF | TGCGCCAGCAGCTTGCGGGGTTACAGGGTCACAGATACGCAGTATTTT
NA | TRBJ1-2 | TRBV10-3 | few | CAISEGTNYGYTF | TGTGCCATCAGTGAAGGAACTAACTATGGCTACACCTTC
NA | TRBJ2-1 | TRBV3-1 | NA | CASSQDPAINEQFF | TGTGCCAGCAGCCAAGATCCAGCAATCAATGAGCAGTTCTTC
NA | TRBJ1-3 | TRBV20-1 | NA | CSAKPPGNTIYF | TGCAGTGCGAAACCCCCTGGAAACACCATATATTTT
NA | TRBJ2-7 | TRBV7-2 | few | CASSLEVGEQYF | TGTGCCAGCAGCTTAGAGGTCGGCGAGCAGTACTTC
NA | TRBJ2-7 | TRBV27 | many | CASSKTGYEQYF | TGTGCCAGCAGTAAAACAGGTTACGAGCAGTACTTC
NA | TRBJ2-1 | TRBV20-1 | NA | CSASLRGSEQFF | TGCAGTGCAAGCCTCCGAGGGAGTGAGCAGTTCTTC
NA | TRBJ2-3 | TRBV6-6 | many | CASRAWVGASPTDTQYF | TGTGCCAGCAGGGCTTGGGTGGGGGCTTCCCCCACAGATACGCAGTATTTT
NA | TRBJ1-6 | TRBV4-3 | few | CASSQDWDGGSYNSPLHF | TGCGCCAGCAGCCAAGATTGGGACGGAGGGTCCTATAATTCACCCCTCCACTTT
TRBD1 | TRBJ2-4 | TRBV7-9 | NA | CVSSSDRGLPKTIQYF | TGTGTCAGCAGCTCGGACAGGGGGCTACCCAAAACCATTCAGTACTTC
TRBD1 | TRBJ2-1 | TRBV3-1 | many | CASSLRDSSSYNEQFF | TGTGCCAGCAGCCTCCGGGACAGTAGCTCCTACAATGAGCAGTTCTTC
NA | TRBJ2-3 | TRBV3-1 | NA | CASSLGVGPRADTQYF | TGTGCCAGCAGCCTGGGGGTCGGTCCCAGGGCAGATACGCAGTATTTT
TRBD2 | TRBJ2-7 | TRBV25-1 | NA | CASSGALAGGTQYF | TGTGCCAGCAGTGGAGCCCTAGCGGGAGGGACTCAGTACTTC
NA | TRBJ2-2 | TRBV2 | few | CASRGGPTGELFF | TGTGCCAGTAGGGGGGGTCCCACCGGGGAGCTGTTTTTT
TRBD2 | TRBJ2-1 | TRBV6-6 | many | CASSYLLAGGPYNEQFF | TGTGCCAGCAGTTACCTCCTAGCGGGGGGGCCCTACAATGAGCAGTTCTTC
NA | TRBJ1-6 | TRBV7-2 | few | CASSLFRGGSPLHF | TGTGCCAGCAGCTTATTCCGGGGGGGTTCACCCCTCCACTTT
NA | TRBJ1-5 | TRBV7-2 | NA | CASSLNIARFNQPQHF | TGTGCCAGCAGCTTAAATATCGCACGTTTCAATCAGCCCCAGCATTTT
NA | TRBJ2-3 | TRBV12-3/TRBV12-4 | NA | CASSLPGSTDTEYF | TGTGCCAGCAGTTTACCCGGCAGCACAGATACGGAGTATTTT
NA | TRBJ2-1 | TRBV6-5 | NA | CASSYGLPYGYNEQFF | TGTGCCAGCAGTTACGGCCTCCCCTACGGTTACAATGAGCAGTTCTTC
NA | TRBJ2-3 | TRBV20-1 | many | CSADLGALYTQYF | TGCAGTGCTGACCTCGGGGCCCTATATACGCAGTATTTT
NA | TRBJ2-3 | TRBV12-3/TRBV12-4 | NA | CASSLVVGASKGTDAQYF | TGTGCCAGCAGTTTAGTTGTGGGGGCGAGTAAGGGAACAGATGCGCAGTATTTT
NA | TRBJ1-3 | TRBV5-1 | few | CASSLFPGSGNTIYF | TGCGCCAGCAGCTTGTTTCCGGGTTCTGGAAACACCATATATTTT
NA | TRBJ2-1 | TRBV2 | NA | CANRRGPYNEQFF | TGTGCCAACAGACGGGGCCCCTACAATGAGCAGTTCTTC
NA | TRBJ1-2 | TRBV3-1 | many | CASSQATRGGYTF | TGTGCCAGCAGCCAAGCTACCCGGGGTGGCTACACCTTC
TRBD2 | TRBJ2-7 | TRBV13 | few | CASSLVGRVYEQYF | TGTGCCAGCAGCTTAGTGGGGAGGGTCTACGAGCAGTACTTC
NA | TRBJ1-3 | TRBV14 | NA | CASSQVGSSGNTIYF | TGTGCCAGCAGCCAAGTAGGAAGCTCTGGAAACACCATATATTTT
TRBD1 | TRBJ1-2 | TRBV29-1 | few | CSAPIGAGGSSNYGYTF | TGCAGCGCCCCAATAGGGGCAGGGGGTTCTTCTAACTATGGCTACACCTTC
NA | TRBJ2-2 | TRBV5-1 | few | CASSAGSRSSGELFF | TGCGCCAGCAGCGCAGGGTCCCGCAGTTCCGGGGAGCTGTTTTTT
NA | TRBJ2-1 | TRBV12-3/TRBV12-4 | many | CAVQRSYNEQFF | TGTGCCGTCCAAAGATCCTACAATGAGCAGTTCTTC
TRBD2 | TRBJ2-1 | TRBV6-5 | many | CASSYGGSQNEQFF | TGTGCCAGCAGTTACGGCGGGAGTCAGAATGAGCAGTTCTTC
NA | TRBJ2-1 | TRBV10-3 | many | CAISDPSHGEQFF | TGTGCCATCAGTGACCCGTCTCACGGCGAGCAGTTCTTC
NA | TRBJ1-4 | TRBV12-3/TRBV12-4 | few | CASRTSEKLFF | TGTGCCAGCAGAACGAGCGAAAAACTGTTTTTT
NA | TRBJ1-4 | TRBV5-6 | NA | CASSPTDASNEKLFF | TGTGCCAGCAGCCCGACAGACGCTTCTAATGAAAAACTGTTTTTT
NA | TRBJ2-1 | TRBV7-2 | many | CASSLGGLQGQFF | TGTGCCAGCAGCTTAGGCGGGCTCCAAGGGCAGTTCTTC
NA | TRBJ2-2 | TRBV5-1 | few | CASSLEGPNTGELFF | TGCGCCAGCAGCTTGGAGGGCCCGAACACCGGGGAGCTGTTTTTT
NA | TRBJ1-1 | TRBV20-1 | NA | CSAPTYGSTEAFF | TGCAGTGCTCCTACATACGGCTCCACTGAAGCTTTCTTT